This T cell receptor (beta chain) was sequenced during a study of T cell changes during pregnancy in multiple sclerosis. Generated by immunoSEQ multiplex PCR, the TCRdb table keeps only in-frame clones and is missing some. The sample includes about 51,000 clones, around 92% of them seen just once. Unmatched junction bases numbered 7, after V lost 7 bases and J lost 5 bases. CDR1 SGHAT and CDR2 FQDESV come from the germline V gene (reference sequence). This CDR3 is built from 13 residues. The TCR was taken from a female donor with multiple sclerosis, enrolled in a pregnancy study. Sequenced here: CD4+ T cells from peripheral blood mononuclear cells, sampled in the third trimester of pregnancy. J is TRBJ2-5 and V is TRBV11-1; 7 bases map to TRBD1. In nucleotides, the CDR3 is TGTGCCAGCAATCGAGGGGGCGGGGAGACCCAGTACTTC. As protein: CASNRGGGETQYF.